This TCR beta chain comes out of a study of low-dose radiotherapy and immunotherapy resistance in tumors. At the level of the study: Treatment of Cohort 1 consisted of 0.5 Gy per fraction every 2 weeks, adding up to 6.5 Gy. Dosing for Cohort 2 consisted of 1 Gy per fraction every two weeks, reaching a total of 13 Gy over 26 weeks. Aspirin was taken orally by patients at 300 mg daily for four cycles from cycle 1 day 1.

Alpha- and beta-chain coverage of first-strand cDNA came from TRAV- and TRBV-specific primers. Amplification of TCRs used a constant-region primer and V-primer adapter for approximately 19 PCR cycles. The mRNA that was isolated underwent amplification by in vitro transcription. TCRdb reprocessed the reads with MiXCR, giving one entry per CDR3 protein. Of about 84,000 distinct CDR3 sequences in the sample, around a sixth were seen once. Time point described: after trial treatment. Treatment indicated: LDRT plus nivolumab, ipilimumab, low-dose cyclophosphamide and aspirin (RACIN trial). This CDR3 comprises 15 residues. Germline V gene lookup returns CDR1 SGHTA and CDR2 FQGNSA. V gave up 0 bases and J gave up 4 bases, with 12 bases separating them. This clonotype has a count of ten or more.

This TCR was recovered from a male donor with prostate cancer. The rearrangement links TRBV7-2 to TRBJ1-2, with D perhaps TRBD1 (5 bases). The sequenced sample was PBMCs, obtained after low-dose radiotherapy plus immunotherapy. CDR3 protein: CASSLATGKGYGYTF. CDR3 nucleotides: TGTGCCAGCAGCTTAGCAACAGGAAAGGGCTATGGCTACACCTTC.